One and the same sample provided the 8 T cell receptor beta chains below, sequenced in a study of blood T cell repertoires in COVID-19. The method was immunoSEQ multiplex PCR; TCRdb's version includes in-frame clones alone and lacks a portion of them. Counted here are just under 90,000 clones, approximately 88% occurring once; the ten biggest clones make up 0.47%. Sequenced: peripheral blood. The receptor set was obtained from a man aged 55-75 years with acute or convalescent COVID-19.

The gene calls are TRBV12-3 or TRBV12-4 and TRBJ2-7; 8 nucleotides line up with TRBD2. The CDR3 spans 13 residues. The V gene end was trimmed by 7 bases and the J gene end by 2 bases; junction bases not matched to a gene: 4. The CDR3 protein is CASTSGPPYEQYF. CDR3 DNA sequence: TGTGCCAGCACTAGCGGGCCTCCCTACGAGCAGTACTTC.

The chain uses TRBV6-2 or TRBV6-3 and TRBJ2-3; no definite D call. This CDR3 comprises 14 residues. V gave up 6 bases and J gave up 6 bases, with 16 bases separating them. Germline CDR1 MNHEY, CDR2 SVGEGT. The CDR3 nucleotides read TGTGCCAGCAGCCCCGTGTTGCCGAGGGATACGCAGTATTTT. This sequence encodes CASSPVLPRDTQYF.

This clone was seen just once. The chain carries TRBV7-2 and TRBJ1-2; D not resolved. Germline loops: CDR1 SGHTA, CDR2 FQGNSA. Trimming stripped 3 bases from V and 0 bases from J, with 8 bases between. This CDR3 comprises 14 residues. CDR3 loop: CASSFRETNYGYTF. The CDR3 nucleotides read TGTGCCAGCAGCTTTCGGGAGACTAACTATGGCTACACCTTC.

The chain carries TRBV7-9 and TRBJ2-7, with 8 bases identical to TRBD1. V was pared by 4 bases and J by 2 bases, with 7 bases of the junction left unmatched. This CDR3 spans 15 amino acids. Germline lookup yields CDR1 SEHNR and CDR2 FQNEAQ (reference sequence). CDR3 DNA: TGTGCCAGCAGCTCCGGACAGGGCCAGACCTACGAGCAGTACTTC. The encoded protein is CASSSGQGQTYEQYF. Full variable domain (rest looked up from reference TRBV7-9 and TRBJ2-7): DTGVSQNPRHKITKRGQNVTFRCDPISEHNRLYWYRQTLGQGPEFLTYFQNEAQLEKSRLLSDRFSAERPKGSFSTLEIQRTEQGDSAMYLCASSSGQGQTYEQYFGPGTRLTVT.

The chain's CDR3 is CASTKEPGLARGEQFF. CDR3 DNA: TGTGCCAGTACCAAAGAACCGGGACTAGCGAGGGGTGAGCAGTTCTTC. The rearrangement links TRBV19 to TRBJ2-1; 10 bases are shared with TRBD2. This CDR3 has 16 residues. V shed 7 bases and J 9 bases; nucleotides not matched to a gene: 15. In germline, CDR1 is LNHDA, CDR2 SQIVND (reference sequence).

The chain uses TRBV15 and TRBJ1-4; D unclear. CDR1 is LNHNV, CDR2 YYDKDF, per germline (reference sequence). The V end lost 0 bases, the J end lost 8 bases, and 7 bases lay between the germline ends. The CDR3 sequence is 13 residues long. DNA for the CDR3: TGTGCCACCAGCAGAGATCTGAGCGAAAAACTGTTTTTT. Its protein is CATSRDLSEKLFF.

The CDR3 sequence is CASSGETGSSTF. CDR3 sequence (DNA): TGCGCCAGCAGCGGGGAGACAGGGTCCTCAACCTTC. The chain carries TRBV5-1 and TRBJ1-2; 7 bases are a match to TRBD1. CDR1 and CDR2 from the germline V gene are SGHRS and YFSETQ. Losses at the gene ends were 4 bases for V and 14 bases for J; bases not matched to a gene: 11. CDR3 length equals 12 residues.

The chain recombines TRBV29-1 with TRBJ2-3, with D possibly being TRBD2 (7 bases). This CDR3 has 16 residues. CDR1 SQVTM and CDR2 ANQGSEA come from the germline V gene. V lost 5 bases and J lost 3, with 21 bases in between. The DNA of the CDR3 is TGCAGCGTTTCCGTCAACACGGGGGGCCGGACAGATACGCAGTATTTT. It translates to CSVSVNTGGRTDTQYF.